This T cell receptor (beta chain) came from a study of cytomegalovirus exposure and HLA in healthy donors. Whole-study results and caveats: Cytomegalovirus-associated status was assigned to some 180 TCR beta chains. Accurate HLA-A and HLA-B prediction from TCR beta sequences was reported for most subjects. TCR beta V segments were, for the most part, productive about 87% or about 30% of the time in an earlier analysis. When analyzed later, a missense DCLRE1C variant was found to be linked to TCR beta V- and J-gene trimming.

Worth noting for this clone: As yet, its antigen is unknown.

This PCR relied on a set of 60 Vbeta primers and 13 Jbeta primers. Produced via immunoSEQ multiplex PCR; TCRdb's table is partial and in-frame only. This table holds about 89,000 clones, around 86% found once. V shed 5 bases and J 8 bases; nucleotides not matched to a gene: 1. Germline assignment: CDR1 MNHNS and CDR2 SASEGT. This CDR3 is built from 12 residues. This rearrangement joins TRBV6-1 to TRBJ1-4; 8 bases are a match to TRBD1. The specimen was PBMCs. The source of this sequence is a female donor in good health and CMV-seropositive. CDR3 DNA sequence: TGTGCCAGCAGTTGGACAGGGGAAAAACTGTTTTTT. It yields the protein CASSWTGEKLFF.